The 30 T cell receptor beta chains below all came from one sample that was sequenced in a study of tumor-infiltrating lymphocytes in primary liver carcinoma. Germline DNA was also extracted, with blood RNA taken from unsorted whole blood. A primer in the constant region served to generate TCR beta cDNA from around 500 ng of total RNA. What produced the TCR beta libraries was three nested multiplex PCR rounds using slightly modified ARM-PCR. The first two PCR rounds, around 10 cycles each, used TRBV1-TRBV30 forward primers and a C-beta reverse primer. TCRdb used MiXCR to reprocess the multiplex PCR reads, holding one entry per CDR3 protein. Of hundreds of thousands of distinct CDR3 sequences in the sample, roughly 60% are singletons; the top ten hold approximately 15%. Material: peripheral blood. The receptors derive from a woman aged 25 to 45 with primary liver carcinoma and hepatitis B virus infection.

This clonotype was recorded at least ten times. The chain carries TRBV29-1 and TRBJ2-3; TRBD1 aligns across 8 bases. V shed 4 bases, J shed 4 bases, and the junction held 4 bases outside the gene matches. Germline loops: CDR1 SQVTM, CDR2 ANQGSEA. CDR3 length equals 13 residues. CDR3 sequence: CSVAPQGADTQYF. The CDR3 region has the DNA TGCAGCGTTGCTCCACAGGGGGCAGATACGCAGTATTTT.

This chain links TRBV5-6 with TRBJ2-7; the D gene is possibly TRBD2 (6 bases). Trimming stripped 1 base from V and 12 bases from J, with 14 bases between. The CDR3 sequence is 12 residues long. Looked up from germline, CDR1 is SGHDT and CDR2 is YYEEEE. CDR3 region: CASSLLLGLRYF. Written as DNA, the CDR3 is TGTGCCAGCAGCTTGCTATTGGGACTTCGGTACTTC.

Concerning this clonotype: Just one base apart from a much larger clone, this may be a read error. This chain connects TRBV6-1 to TRBJ1-1; D gene ambiguous. The germline V gene has CDR1 MNHNS and CDR2 SASEGT. There are 14 residues in the CDR3. CDR3 nucleotide sequence: TGTGCCAGCACCTTGGACGGAATGAACACTGAAGCTCTCTTT. Residues: CASTLDGMNTEALF.

This clonotype was seen once. Because it lacks the conserved phenylalanine or tryptophan at the end, this CDR3 is likely a read error. V and J are TRBV4-3 and TRBJ2-7; D may be TRBD2 (5 bases). The CDR3 consists of 15 residues. The germline V gene has CDR1 LGHNA and CDR2 YSLEER. The V gene lost 1 base and the J gene lost 4 bases, with 14 bases spanning the gap. In DNA form, the CDR3 reads TGCGCCAGCAGCCAAGTGGCTGACTACTCATACGAGCAGTACTCC. Translated, it gives CASSQVADYSYEQYS.

This clonotype was observed a handful of times. Here the CDR3 omits its conserved ending phenylalanine or tryptophan, so a read error is the likely source. The chain links TRBV12-3 or TRBV12-4 to TRBJ2-7, with 7 bases fitting TRBD1. V lost 4 bases, J lost 3 bases, and 0 bases stayed unmatched. The CDR3 extends over 12 amino acids. The CDR3 DNA is TGTGCCAGCAGTTCAGGGGGCTACGAGCAGTACTTG. This gives the protein CASSSGGYEQYL.

Of note for this clonotype: The junction departs from the called germline gene at one end, perhaps through a read error. V is TRBV11-2 and J is TRBJ2-1; maybe TRBD2 (6 bases). The CDR3 runs 15 residues. Per the germline V gene, CDR1 is SGHAT and CDR2 is FQNNGV. In DNA, the CDR3 is TGTGCCAGCGGCTTCCCCGGGAGCTCCTACAATGAGCAGTTCTTT. This sequence encodes CASGFPGSSYNEQFF.

This clonotype has just one count. The J gene is TRBJ2-1, the V gene TRBV12-2. TRBV12-2 is designated a pseudogene. The length of the CDR3 is 15 residues. CDR3 residues: CASRLRGSSYNEQFF. DNA of the CDR3: TGTGCAAGTCGCTTACGCGGGAGCTCCTACAATGAGCAGTTCTTC.

Note on this clonotype: A clone one base away is much larger, so this may be a read error. The CDR3 protein is CAWSVLGLENSIQYF. CDR3 nucleotides: TGTGCCTGGAGTGTGTTAGGCCTAGAGAACAGCATTCAGTACTTC. The chain employs TRBV30 and TRBJ2-4; no clear D. The CDR3 covers 15 residues. Germline V lookup: CDR1 GTSNPN, CDR2 SVGIG (reference sequence). Trimming took off 0 bases at V and 9 bases at J, with 18 bases between the two ends.

Of note for this clonotype: This CDR3 fails to terminate in the conserved phenylalanine or tryptophan, so it likely reflects a read error. The chain uses TRBV12-3 or TRBV12-4 and TRBJ1-1; D ambiguous. Trimming stripped 5 bases from V and 4 bases from J, with 8 bases between. The CDR3 runs to 12 residues. The CDR3 nucleotides read TGTGCCAGCAGTATCCTTAGCACTGAAGCTTTCTTA. This encodes CASSILSTEAFL.

Ten or more counts support this clonotype. In nucleotides, the CDR3 is TGCAGCGTTGGACTAGCGGGCTCCTACGAGCAGTACTTC. Its translation: CSVGLAGSYEQYF. The chain couples TRBV29-1 to TRBJ2-7; 10 bases agree with TRBD2. J was trimmed by 0 bases and V by 4 bases; bases with no gene match: 0. Germline V gene sequence: CDR1 SQVTM, CDR2 ANQGSEA. This CDR3 is 13 amino acids long.

As to this clonotype: Since a much larger clone is just one base distant, this may be a read error. This sequence joins TRBV12-3 or TRBV12-4 and TRBJ2-1; D perhaps matches TRBD1 (7 bases). This CDR3 is built from 15 residues. CDR3 bases: TGTACCAGCAGCATCAGGGGGGCCTCCGACAATGAGCAGTTCTTC. Protein product: CTSSIRGASDNEQFF.

As regards this clonotype: A junction end diverges from the germline sequence, so it may reflect a read error. The chain has TRBV6-2 or TRBV6-3 and TRBJ2-6, with D perhaps given as TRBD1 or TRBD2 (5 bases each). The CDR3 length is 14 residues. Germline CDR1 MNHEY, CDR2 SVGEGT. CDR3 loop: CASSEVSGADVLTF. CDR3 in DNA: TGTGCCAGCAGTGAGGTATCCGGGGCCGACGTCCTGACTTTC.

This clonotype was detected only once. It is likely a read error, because the conserved phenylalanine at the end of the CDR3 is missing. The rearrangement joins TRBV5-1 to TRBJ2-6; D call uncertain. This CDR3 contains 15 residues. Germline assignment: CDR1 SGHRS and CDR2 YFSETQ. Trimming pared 4 bases from V and 4 bases from J, leaving 12 bases between. CDR3 amino acids: CASSPQFGGANVLTL. DNA for the CDR3: TGCGCCAGCAGCCCGCAATTCGGGGGGGCCAACGTCCTGACTCTC.

The chain couples TRBV28 to TRBJ2-7, with D hard to call. This CDR3 has 12 amino acids. V lost 2 bases to trimming and J lost 3 bases, with 5 bases between them. Germline V gene sequence: CDR1 MDHEN, CDR2 SYDVKM. This CDR3 reads CASSLNLYEQYF. The CDR3 coding sequence is TGTGCCAGCAGTTTAAATCTCTACGAGCAGTACTTC.

Remarks on this clonotype: A single base separates this from a much larger clone, so it may be a read error. The genes are TRBV6-5 and TRBJ2-1, with a tentative D call TRBD2 (7 bases). Germline CDR1 reads MNHEY; CDR2 reads SVGAGI. The CDR3 has 13 amino acids. This CDR3 is CVSSRGGFGEQFF. Written as DNA, the CDR3 is TGTGTCAGCAGTAGGGGGGGGTTTGGTGAGCAGTTCTTC.

Concerning this clonotype: No conserved phenylalanine or tryptophan ends this CDR3, so it is likely a read error. CDR3 sequence reads: CASSLGWYNEQFY. The CDR3, as DNA: TGTGCTAGCAGTTTGGGGTGGTACAATGAGCAGTTCTAC. The chain couples TRBV12-3 or TRBV12-4 to TRBJ2-1; D unresolved. This CDR3 spans 13 amino acids.

To note about this clonotype: Just one base apart from a much larger clone, this may be a read error. This chain uses TRBV6-5 with TRBJ1-5; D gene ambiguous. This CDR3 contains 12 residues. Germline V gene data show CDR1 as MNHEY and CDR2 as SVGAGI. CDR3 coding DNA: TGTGCCAGCAGTGGGATGGGTCAGCCCAAGCATTTT. As protein: CASSGMGQPKHF.

With respect to this clonotype: A much larger clone differs from this one at a single base, so this may be a read error. The J gene is TRBJ2-5, the V gene TRBV6-5; D is perhaps TRBD1 or TRBD2 (5 bases each). The CDR3 extends over 14 amino acids. CDR1 is MNHEY and CDR2 is SVGAGI in the germline V gene. CDR3 DNA sequence: TGTGGCAGCAGTTACGACGCGAGGGGTCTGACCCAGTACTTC. Amino acids: CGSSYDARGLTQYF.

Worth noting for this clonotype: A much larger clone differs from this one at a single base, so this may be a read error. This sequence joins TRBV6-5 and TRBJ2-7, with D uncertain. The V gene's germline CDR1 is MNHEY and CDR2 SVGAGI. The CDR3 sequence is 14 residues long. The CDR3 spells CASSQVHGSYEQYF. Written as DNA, the CDR3 is TGCGCCAGCAGCCAAGTCCACGGGTCCTACGAGCAGTACTTC.

This clonotype was found a few times. The J gene is TRBJ2-7, the V gene TRBV29-1; 12 bases are shared with TRBD1. The CDR3 totals 14 residues. Germline V gives CDR1 SQVTM, CDR2 ANQGSEA. The V gene end was trimmed by 6 bases and the J gene end by 5 bases; junction bases not matched to a gene: 8. CDR3 sequence reads: CSVGGTGGGNEQYF. CDR3 nucleotide sequence: TGCAGCGTCGGGGGGACAGGGGGCGGGAACGAGCAGTACTTC.

This clonotype appeared a few times. The CDR3, as DNA: TGTGCCGGACTGACAGGCGCCTATGGCTACACCTTC. Protein: CAGLTGAYGYTF. The chain has TRBV6-1 and TRBJ1-2; weak D call: TRBD1 (6 bases). Germline V gives CDR1 MNHNS, CDR2 SASEGT. The CDR3 sequence is 12 residues long. Between the trimmed V and J ends, which lost 11 bases and 4 bases, there was a span of 14 bases.

A note on this clonotype: This may be a read error: a much more frequent sequence differs by one nucleotide. The chain uses TRBV29-1 and TRBJ1-5; D might be TRBD1 (6 bases). There are 14 residues in the CDR3. Trimming removed 6 bases at V and 8 bases at J, with 20 bases between. Germline V lookup: CDR1 SQVTM, CDR2 ANQGSEA. The CDR3: CSVGRGATGEPQHF. For the CDR3, the DNA is TGCAGCGTCGGGAGGGGGGCCACGGGAGAGCCCCAGCATTTT.

Concerning this clonotype itself: This may be a read error, as it is one base from a much larger clone. V usage is TRBV6-6 and J usage is TRBJ2-7, with TRBD2 identical over 9 bases. The V gene end was trimmed by 7 bases and the J gene end by 5 bases; junction bases not matched to a gene: 12. Germline V gives CDR1 MNHNY, CDR2 SVGAGI (reference sequence). CDR3 length equals 15 residues. The DNA of the CDR3 is TGTGCCAGCACTTCCTTTACTAGCGGGCCTGACGAGCAGTACTTC. Residues: CASTSFTSGPDEQYF.

This chain uses TRBV6-2 or TRBV6-3 with TRBJ1-5; D unclear. The V gene lost 0 bases and the J gene lost 3 bases, with 18 bases spanning the gap. Germline CDR1 and CDR2: MNHEY and SVGEGT. The CDR3 contains 18 residues. The DNA for the CDR3 is TGTGCCAGCAGTTACTCGATCCGGTACAGCTTTTACAATCAGCCCCAGCATTTT. Translating it yields CASSYSIRYSFYNQPQHF.

The chain couples TRBV12-3 or TRBV12-4 to TRBJ1-6; maybe TRBD1 (5 bases). Trimming left V 3 bases short and J 5 bases short, with 8 bases between. The CDR3 length is 14 residues. In DNA form, the CDR3 reads TGTGCCAGCAGTTTCTGGGGGGATAATTCACCCCTCCACTTT. Amino acid sequence: CASSFWGDNSPLHF.

This clonotype occurred once. Since a much larger clone is just one base distant, this may be a read error. The chain carries TRBV11-3 and TRBJ2-7; D may be TRBD1 (6 bases). CDR3 length equals 15 residues. CDR1 is SGHNT and CDR2 is YENEEA in the germline V gene. This CDR3 is CARSFRGGGDNEQYF. CDR3 coding DNA: TGTGCCCGCAGCTTCCGTGGGGGCGGAGATAACGAGCAGTACTTC.

The rearrangement links TRBV5-1 to TRBJ2-7; the D gene is possibly TRBD1 (5 bases). CDR3 length equals 14 residues. Germline CDR1 is SGHRS and CDR2 is YFSETQ. Between the trimmed V and J ends, which lost 4 bases and 2 bases, there was a span of 13 bases. DNA of the CDR3: TGCGCCAGCAGCCCGGACCGGACAACCTACGAGCAGTACTTC. Amino acids: CASSPDRTTYEQYF.

Ten or more counts support this clonotype. The chain carries TRBV29-1 and TRBJ1-5, with D maybe TRBD1 (6 bases). The CDR3 covers 13 residues. Germline values: CDR1 SQVTM, CDR2 ANQGSEA. V lost 6 bases and J 5 bases, leaving 14 bases between the germline ends. This CDR3 is CSVQTGYDQPQHF. DNA of the CDR3: TGCAGCGTCCAAACAGGGTATGATCAGCCCCAGCATTTT.

On this clonotype: With a much larger clone just one base away, this may be a read error. J is TRBJ2-7 and V is TRBV7-8; the D gene is possibly TRBD2 (5 bases). The CDR3 loop spans 11 amino acids. Germline CDR1 reads SGHVS; CDR2 reads FQNEAQ. The CDR3 DNA follows: TGTGTCAGCAGCGACTACTACGAGCAGTACTTC. Residues: CVSSDYYEQYF.

The chain recombines TRBV29-1 with TRBJ2-3, with D unresolved. The CDR3 loop spans 13 amino acids. The V and J ends lost 1 base and 2 bases respectively, with 7 bases between them. Germline CDR1 is SQVTM and CDR2 is ANQGSEA. In DNA, the CDR3 is TGCAGCGTTGAAGGGGCGAACACAGATACGCAGTATTTT. As protein: CSVEGANTDTQYF.